The present TCR beta chain was sequenced within a study of T cell changes during pregnancy in multiple sclerosis. TCRdb's table, derived via immunoSEQ multiplex PCR, lists solely in-frame clones and lacks some. The sample has tens of thousands of clones, 94% seen once. The germline V gene has CDR1 SEHNR and CDR2 FQNEAQ (reference sequence). V was shortened by 5 bases and J by 0 bases, with 10 bases between the two germline ends. The CDR3 is 14 amino acids. The TCR sequence derives from a female donor in good health, enrolled as a control in a pregnancy study. The input for sequencing was peripheral blood, taken after pregnancy. The V gene is TRBV7-9, the J gene TRBJ1-2; D remains unclear. CDR3 nucleotides: TGTGCCAGCAGCAGCCCCGGGGCTAACTATGGCTACACCTTC. It translates to CASSSPGANYGYTF.